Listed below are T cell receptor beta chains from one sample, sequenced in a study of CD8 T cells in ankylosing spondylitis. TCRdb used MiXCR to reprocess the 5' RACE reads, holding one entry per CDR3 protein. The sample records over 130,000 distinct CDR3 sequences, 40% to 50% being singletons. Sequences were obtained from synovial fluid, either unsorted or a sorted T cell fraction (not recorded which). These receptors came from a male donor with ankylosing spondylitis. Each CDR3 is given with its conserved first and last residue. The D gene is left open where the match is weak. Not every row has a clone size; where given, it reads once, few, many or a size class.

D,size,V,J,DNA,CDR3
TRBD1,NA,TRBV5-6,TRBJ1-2,TGTGCCAGCAGCTTTGGACAGGGCCCATATGGCTACACCTTC,CASSFGQGPYGYTF
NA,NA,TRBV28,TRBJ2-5,TGTGCCAGCAGTTTGCTATTGAGGTCGAGGGAGACCCAGTACTTC,CASSLLLRSRETQYF
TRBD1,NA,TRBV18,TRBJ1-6,TGTGCCAGCTCACCACCTCCAGGGGGCTCCTATAATTCACCCCTCCACTTT,CASSPPPGGSYNSPLHF
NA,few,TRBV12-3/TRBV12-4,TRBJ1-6,TGTGCCAGCAGTTTAGTGGGGGCCTACAATTCACCCCTCCACTTT,CASSLVGAYNSPLHF
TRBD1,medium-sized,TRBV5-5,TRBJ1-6,TGTGCCAGCAGCTGGGAGGGGGCCGTTAATTCACCCCTCCACTTT,CASSWEGAVNSPLHF
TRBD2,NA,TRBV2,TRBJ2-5,TGTGCCTTCGGGAGGTGGACCCAGTACTTC,CAFGRWTQYF
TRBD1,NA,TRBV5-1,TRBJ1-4,TGCGCCAGCAGCTTGGGTGGGACAGGAAAACTGTTTTTT,CASSLGGTGKLFF
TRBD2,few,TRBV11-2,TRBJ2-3,TGTGCCAGCAGCTTTCGGCTAGCGGGAGGTGGGGCCACAGATACGCAGTATTTT,CASSFRLAGGGATDTQYF
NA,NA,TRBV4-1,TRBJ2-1,TGCGCCAGCAGCCAAGATCTCGCCACCTCCTACAATGAGCAGTTCTTC,CASSQDLATSYNEQFF
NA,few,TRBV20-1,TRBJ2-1,TGCAGTGCTAAATGCCTGACTAGAGAGCAGTTCTTC,CSAKCLTREQFF
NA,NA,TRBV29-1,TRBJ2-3,TGCAGCGTTGAACTGGGATTCACAGATACGCAGTATTTT,CSVELGFTDTQYF
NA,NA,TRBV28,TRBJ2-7,TGTGCCAGCAGTCACCGGACGGTGGACTACGAGCAGTACTTC,CASSHRTVDYEQYF
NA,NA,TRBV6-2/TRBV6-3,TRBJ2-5,TGTGCCAGCAGTTACGAAACATCCGGGAGCTGGGAGACCCAGTACTTC,CASSYETSGSWETQYF
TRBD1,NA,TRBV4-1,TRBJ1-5,TGCGCCAGCAGCCAAGATCGGACAGGGGGTTCCTTTTGGAATCAGCCCCAGCATTTT,CASSQDRTGGSFWNQPQHF
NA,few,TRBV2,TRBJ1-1,TGTGCCAGCACCGAAGGGGCAGTCGGGCCTGAAGCTTTCTTT,CASTEGAVGPEAFF
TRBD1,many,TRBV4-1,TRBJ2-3,TGCGCCAGCAGCCAAGATGGCGGGACAGGCCGCACAGATACGCAGTATTTT,CASSQDGGTGRTDTQYF
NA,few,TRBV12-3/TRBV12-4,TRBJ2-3,TGTGCCAGCAGCACCTCTCAGCGGAGCTTGAGCACAGATACGCAGTATTTT,CASSTSQRSLSTDTQYF
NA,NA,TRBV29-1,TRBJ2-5,TGCAGCGTTGAAACGGTCCAGGCACCCCAAGAGACCCAGTACTTC,CSVETVQAPQETQYF
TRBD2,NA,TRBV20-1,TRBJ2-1,TGCAGTGCGAGGCCGGGAGCGGGGAGCTCCTACAATGAGCAGTTCTTC,CSARPGAGSSYNEQFF
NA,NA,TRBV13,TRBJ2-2,TGTGCCAGCAGTCAGTTTTTCGGGGAGCTGTTTTTT,CASSQFFGELFF
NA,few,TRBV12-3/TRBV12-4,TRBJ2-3,TGTGCCAGCAGCCTGGGGACACCCACAGATACGCAGTATTTT,CASSLGTPTDTQYF
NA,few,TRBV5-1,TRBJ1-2,TGCGCCAGCGGGAAACAGGCGGACTATGGCTACACCTTC,CASGKQADYGYTF
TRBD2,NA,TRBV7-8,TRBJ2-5,TGTGCCAGCAGCTCCCCTGGAACTAGCGGGGGGTGGCAAGAGACCCAGTACTTC,CASSSPGTSGGWQETQYF
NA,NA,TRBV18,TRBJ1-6,TGTGCCAGCTCACCGAACGAAGAACATTCACCCCTCCACTTT,CASSPNEEHSPLHF
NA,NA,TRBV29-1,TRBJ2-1,TGCAGCGTCAACCCGGAATTCTTGGAAGGGCCTCGGGATGAGCAGTTCTTC,CSVNPEFLEGPRDEQFF
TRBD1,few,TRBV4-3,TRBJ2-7,TGCGCCAGCAGCCAAGGGACAGGGAGCTTCTACGAGCAGTACTTC,CASSQGTGSFYEQYF
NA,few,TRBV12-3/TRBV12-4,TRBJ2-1,TGTGCCAGCAGTTTATGGCTGAGTAGTGGCGAGCAGTTCTTC,CASSLWLSSGEQFF
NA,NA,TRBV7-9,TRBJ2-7,TGTGCCAGCAGCCCCATCAATCCAGGGGAAGGCTCCTACGAGCAGTACTTC,CASSPINPGEGSYEQYF
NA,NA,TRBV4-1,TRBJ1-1,TGCGCCAGCAGCCTGCTATGGGTGAACACTGAAGCTTTCTTT,CASSLLWVNTEAFF
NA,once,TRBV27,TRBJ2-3,TGTGCCAGCAGTTTAGGCGGCCCGATCACAGATACGCAGTATTTT,CASSLGGPITDTQYF
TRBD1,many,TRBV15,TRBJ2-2,TGTGCCACCAGCAGTGCTACCACAGGGGAGTCCGGGGAGCTGTTTTTT,CATSSATTGESGELFF
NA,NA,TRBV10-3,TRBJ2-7,TGTGCCTCGAGTGTGGATGGCCACGAGCAGTACTTC,CASSVDGHEQYF
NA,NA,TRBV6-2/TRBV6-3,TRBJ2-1,TGTGCCAGCAGTTACGTAGGGGCCTACAATGAGCAGTTCTTC,CASSYVGAYNEQFF
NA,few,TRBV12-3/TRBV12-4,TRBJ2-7,TGTGCCAGCAGGGACGGATACTCCTACGAGCAGTACTTC,CASRDGYSYEQYF
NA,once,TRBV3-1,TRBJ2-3,TGTGCCAGCAGCCAACATCCGACAGGGACTAGCACAGATACGCAGTATTTT,CASSQHPTGTSTDTQYF
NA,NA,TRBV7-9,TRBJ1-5,TGTGCCAGCAGCTCTTACAATCAGCCCCAGCATTTT,CASSSYNQPQHF
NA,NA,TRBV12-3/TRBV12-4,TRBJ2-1,TGTGCCAGCAGCTGGGGCGGGGCTAAGCAGTTCTTC,CASSWGGAKQFF
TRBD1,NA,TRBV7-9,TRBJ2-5,TGTGCCAGCAGCGCCGGGACAGGGGGCGCCGAGACCCAGTACTTC,CASSAGTGGAETQYF
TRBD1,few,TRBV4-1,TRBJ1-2,TGCGCCAGCAGCCAAGGACAGGGCTTTTATGGCTACACCTTC,CASSQGQGFYGYTF
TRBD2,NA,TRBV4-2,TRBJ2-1,TGTGCCAGCAGCCCTAGACTAGCGCGCGACAATGAGCAGTTCTTC,CASSPRLARDNEQFF
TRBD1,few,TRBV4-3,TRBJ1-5,TGCGCCAGCAGCCAAGATCGGTGGGACAGCGACAATCAGCCCCAGCATTTT,CASSQDRWDSDNQPQHF
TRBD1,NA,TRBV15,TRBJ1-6,TGTGCCACCAGCAGGGCTACAGGGGGAAATTCACCCCTCCACTTT,CATSRATGGNSPLHF
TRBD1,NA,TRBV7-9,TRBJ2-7,TGTGCCAGCAGCTTGAGGGGGCTCTACGAGCAGTACTTC,CASSLRGLYEQYF
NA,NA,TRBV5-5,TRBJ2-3,TGTGCCAGCAGCTTGTTGCGGGCGAGCACAGATACGCAGTATTTT,CASSLLRASTDTQYF
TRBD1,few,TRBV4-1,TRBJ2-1,TGCGCCAGCAGCCAAGGAGTTGGCAGGGGGTCTGGCAATGAGCAGTTCTTC,CASSQGVGRGSGNEQFF
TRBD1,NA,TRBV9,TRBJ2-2,TGTGCCAGCAGCAAATGGACAGGGGGCGGCTCGGCCACCGGGGAGCTGTTTTTT,CASSKWTGGGSATGELFF
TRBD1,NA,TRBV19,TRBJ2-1,TGTGCCACAGAACCGGGACAGCACATCAATGAGCAGTTCTTC,CATEPGQHINEQFF
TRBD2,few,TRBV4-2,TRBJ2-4,TGTGCCAGCAGCCAAGGGACTAGCGGACCAATAAGCAAAAACATTCAGTACTTC,CASSQGTSGPISKNIQYF
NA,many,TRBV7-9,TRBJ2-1,TGTGCCAGCAGCTCGAGCATCCCAAGCTCCTACAATGAGCAGTTCTTC,CASSSSIPSSYNEQFF
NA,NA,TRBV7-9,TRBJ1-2,TGTGCCAGCAGCACAGGCTACTATGGCTACACCTTC,CASSTGYYGYTF
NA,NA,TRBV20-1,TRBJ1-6,TGCAGTGCTAGAGAGAATAATTCACCCCTCCACTTT,CSARENNSPLHF
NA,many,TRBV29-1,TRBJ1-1,TGCAGCGTTGGACAAAACACTGAAGCTTTCTTT,CSVGQNTEAFF
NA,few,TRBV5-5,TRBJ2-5,TGTGCCAGCAGCCCCGGGACAATTTTAGGAGAGACCCAGTACTTC,CASSPGTILGETQYF
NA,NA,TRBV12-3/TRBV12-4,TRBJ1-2,TGTGCCAGCAGTTTTGGGGGGCGCGTCTATGGCTACACCTTC,CASSFGGRVYGYTF
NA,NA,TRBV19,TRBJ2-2,TGTGCCAGTAGTATTTTTATGCCGAACACCGGGGAGCTGTTTTTT,CASSIFMPNTGELFF
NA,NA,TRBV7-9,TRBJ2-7,TGTGCCAGCAGCTGGGCCGGGACATCGACCTACGAGCAGTACTTC,CASSWAGTSTYEQYF
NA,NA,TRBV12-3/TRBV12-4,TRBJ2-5,TGTGCCAGCAGTCCCGGGGACGGGGAAGAGACCCAGTACTTC,CASSPGDGEETQYF